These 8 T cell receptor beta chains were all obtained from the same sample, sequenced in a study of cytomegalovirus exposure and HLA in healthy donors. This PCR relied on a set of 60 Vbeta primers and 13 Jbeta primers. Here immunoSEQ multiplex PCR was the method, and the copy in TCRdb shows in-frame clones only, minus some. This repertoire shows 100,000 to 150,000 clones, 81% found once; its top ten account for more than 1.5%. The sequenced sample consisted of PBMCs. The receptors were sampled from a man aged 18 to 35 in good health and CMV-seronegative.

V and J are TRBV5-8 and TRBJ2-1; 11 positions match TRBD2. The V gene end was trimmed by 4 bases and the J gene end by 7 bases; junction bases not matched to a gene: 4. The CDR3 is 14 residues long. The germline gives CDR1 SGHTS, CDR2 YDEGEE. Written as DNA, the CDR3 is TGTGCCAGCAGCAAAACTAGCGGGGGTAATGAGCAGTTCTTC. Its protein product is CASSKTSGGNEQFF.

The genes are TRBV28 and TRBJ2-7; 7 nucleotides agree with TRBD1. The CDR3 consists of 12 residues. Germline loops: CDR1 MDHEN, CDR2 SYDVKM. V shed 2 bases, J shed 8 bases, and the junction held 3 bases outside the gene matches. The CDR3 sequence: CASSLQTGKQYF. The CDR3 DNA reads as TGTGCCAGCAGTTTACAGACAGGGAAGCAGTACTTC.

CDR3 nucleotides: TGTGCCAGTAGTATGCGGAGGAGCGGGGAAACGGAGAATTCACCCCTCCACTTT. This codes for CASSMRRSGETENSPLHF. This chain connects TRBV19 to TRBJ1-6; D not certain. This CDR3 is 18 amino acids long. Germline lookup yields CDR1 LNHDA and CDR2 SQIVND (reference sequence). Trimming left V 3 bases short and J 7 bases short, with 22 bases between.

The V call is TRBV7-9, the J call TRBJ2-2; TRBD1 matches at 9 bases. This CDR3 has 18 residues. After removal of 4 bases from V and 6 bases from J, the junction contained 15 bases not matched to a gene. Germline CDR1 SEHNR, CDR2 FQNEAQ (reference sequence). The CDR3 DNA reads TGTGCCAGCAGCTACCCAAAGGGACAGGGATTGAGGGCCGGGGAGCTGTTTTTT. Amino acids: CASSYPKGQGLRAGELFF.

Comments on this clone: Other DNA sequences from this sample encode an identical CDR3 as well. CDR3 nucleotides: TGCAGCGTTGATTACAGAAAAGAAAGCACAGATACGCAGTATTTT. Its translation: CSVDYRKESTDTQYF. The chain uses TRBV29-1 and TRBJ2-3; D gene unclear. This CDR3 comprises 15 residues. In germline, CDR1 is SQVTM, CDR2 ANQGSEA. The V and J ends lost 3 bases and 0 bases respectively, with 13 bases between them.

The chain's CDR3 is CASSERGQVQPQHF. In DNA form, the CDR3 reads TGTGCCAGCAGTGAACGGGGACAGGTTCAGCCCCAGCATTTT. The gene calls are TRBV25-1 and TRBJ1-5, with 8 bases that match TRBD1. This CDR3 comprises 14 residues. CDR1 and CDR2 from the germline V gene are MGHDK and SYGVNS. V lost 2 bases, J lost 6 bases, and 3 bases stayed unmatched.

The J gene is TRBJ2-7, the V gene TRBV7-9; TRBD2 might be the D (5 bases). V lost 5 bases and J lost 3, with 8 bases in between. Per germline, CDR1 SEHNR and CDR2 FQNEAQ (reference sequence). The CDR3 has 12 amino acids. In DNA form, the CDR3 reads TGTGCCAGCAGCCTCGGGGTCTACGAGCAGTACTTC. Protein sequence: CASSLGVYEQYF.

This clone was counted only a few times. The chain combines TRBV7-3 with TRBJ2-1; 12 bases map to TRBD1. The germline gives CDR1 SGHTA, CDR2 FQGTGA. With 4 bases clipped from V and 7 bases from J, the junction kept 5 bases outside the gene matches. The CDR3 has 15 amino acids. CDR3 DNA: TGTGCCAGCAGCTCCGGGACAGGGGGCGCGAATGAGCAGTTCTTC. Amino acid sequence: CASSSGTGGANEQFF.